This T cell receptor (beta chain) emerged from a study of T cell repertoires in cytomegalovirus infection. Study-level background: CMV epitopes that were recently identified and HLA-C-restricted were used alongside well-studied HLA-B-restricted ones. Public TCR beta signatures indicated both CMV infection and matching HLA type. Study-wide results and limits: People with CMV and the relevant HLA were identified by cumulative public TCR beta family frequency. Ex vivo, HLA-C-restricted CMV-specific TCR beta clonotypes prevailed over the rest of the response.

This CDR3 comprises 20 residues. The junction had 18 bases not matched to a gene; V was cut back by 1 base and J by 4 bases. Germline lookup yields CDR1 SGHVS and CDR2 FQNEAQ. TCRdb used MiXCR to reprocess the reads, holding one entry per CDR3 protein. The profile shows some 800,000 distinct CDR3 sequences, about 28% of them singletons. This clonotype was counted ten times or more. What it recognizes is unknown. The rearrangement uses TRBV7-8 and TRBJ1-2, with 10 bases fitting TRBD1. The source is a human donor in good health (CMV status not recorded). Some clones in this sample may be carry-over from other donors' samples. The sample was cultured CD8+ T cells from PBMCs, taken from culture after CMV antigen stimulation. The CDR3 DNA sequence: TGTGCCAGCAGCTTAGTAAACATTTATTCCCGGGACAGGGGAGCCTATGGCTACACCTTC. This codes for CASSLVNIYSRDRGAYGYTF.